The 8 T cell receptor beta chains below come from one sample, sequenced in a study of blood T cell repertoires in COVID-19. Produced via immunoSEQ multiplex PCR; TCRdb's table is partial and in-frame only. The data hold more than 85,000 clones, with around 90% observed a single time. Input material: peripheral blood. These receptors were collected from a man in his sixties or seventies with acute or convalescent COVID-19.

The chain uses TRBV5-5 and TRBJ2-7; D is possibly TRBD2 (5 bases). V was trimmed by 4 bases and J by 4 bases, leaving 6 bases between them. CDR3 size: 11 residues. The V gene's germline CDR1 is SGHKS and CDR2 YYEKEE (reference sequence). The CDR3, as DNA: TGTGCCAGCAGCCCGGGGTACGAGCAGTACTTC. Translating it yields CASSPGYEQYF.

V usage is TRBV27 and J usage is TRBJ2-2; the match to TRBD1 covers 7 bases. The length of the CDR3 is 15 residues. From germline, CDR1 is MNHEY and CDR2 SMNVEV (reference sequence). J was trimmed by 6 bases and V by 7 bases; bases with no gene match: 11. CDR3 residues: CASMRQGVDAGELFF. The CDR3 region has the DNA TGTGCCAGCATGAGACAGGGCGTCGATGCCGGGGAGCTGTTTTTT.

V is TRBV27 and J is TRBJ1-6; weak D call: TRBD1 (6 bases). This CDR3 contains 15 residues. Germline-derived CDR1 and CDR2 are MNHEY and SMNVEV (reference sequence). V shed 0 bases and J shed 8 bases, with 11 bases lying between them. The CDR3 loop is CASSLSDRRDSPLHF. Written as DNA, the CDR3 is TGTGCCAGCAGTTTATCTGACAGGCGCGATTCACCCCTCCACTTT.

This clone was found once. V and J are TRBV6-5 and TRBJ1-4; D gene ambiguous. Trimming shortened V by 8 bases and J by 1 base, and 5 bases separated the two germline ends. The CDR3 has 12 residues. From germline, CDR1 is MNHEY and CDR2 SVGAGI. CDR3 loop: CASCGTNEKLFF. The CDR3 nucleotides are TGTGCCAGCTGCGGAACTAATGAAAAACTGTTTTTT.

The chain carries TRBV28 and TRBJ2-1; tentative D call: TRBD2 (5 bases). The CDR3 is made up of 16 amino acids. CDR1 is MDHEN and CDR2 is SYDVKM in the germline V gene. V was trimmed by 5 bases and J by 6 bases, leaving 20 bases between them. CDR3: CASSPEGNFLTNEQFF. The CDR3 region has the DNA TGTGCCAGCAGTCCAGAGGGTAACTTTCTAACCAATGAGCAGTTCTTC.

The rearrangement joins TRBV6-1 to TRBJ1-5; D gene unclear. CDR3 length equals 15 residues. Trimming shortened V by 0 bases and J by 3 bases, and 9 bases separated the two germline ends. Germline-derived CDR1 and CDR2 are MNHNS and SASEGT. In nucleotides, the CDR3 is TGTGCCAGCAGTGAAGCGTCGGGGATCAATCAGCCCCAGCATTTT. As protein: CASSEASGINQPQHF.

The CDR3 loop is CASSGTGSFYGYTF. The CDR3 nucleotides are TGTGCCAGCAGTGGGACAGGCTCCTTTTATGGCTACACCTTC. This rearrangement joins TRBV27 to TRBJ1-2; 8 nucleotides match TRBD1. The CDR3 runs 14 residues. Per the germline V gene, CDR1 is MNHEY and CDR2 is SMNVEV (reference sequence). Trimming took 5 bases from V and 5 from J; bases not matched to a gene: 7.

The chain recombines TRBV2 with TRBJ2-1; 8 bases map to TRBD2. The CDR3 sequence is 13 residues long. Germline assignment: CDR1 SNHLY and CDR2 FYNNEI. V gave up 8 bases and J gave up 5 bases; unmatched junction bases: 5. The CDR3: CASGTSGNNEQFF. The CDR3 DNA reads TGTGCCAGCGGGACTAGTGGAAACAATGAGCAGTTCTTC.